This is a list of T cell receptor beta chains from one sample in a study of molecular identifiers for immune sequencing clone quantification. TCRdb reprocessed the PCR reads via MiXCR and lists one record per CDR3 protein. Of around 460,000 distinct CDR3 sequences in the sample, 25% were seen once. Sequencing was carried out using naive CD8+ T cells from blood, with Jurkat cell RNA spiked in. The receptor set was obtained from a human donor in good health. Some libraries in this study had Jurkat cell RNA spiked in. Each CDR3 is given with its conserved first and last residue. The D gene is left open where the match is weak. Rows may omit the clone size; those that give it use once, few, many or a size class.

many	TRBD2	TRBJ2-3	TRBV7-9	TGTGCCAGCAGCATCATGCTAGCGGCTAGCACAGATACGCAGTATTTT	CASSIMLAASTDTQYF
many	NA	TRBJ2-7	TRBV7-2	TGTGCCAGCAGCTCCCGGAGACCCTACGAGCAGTACTTC	CASSSRRPYEQYF
many	NA	TRBJ1-1	TRBV4-3	TGCGCCAGCAGCCAAGACCGATATATGAGGGGAGGAACTGAAGCTTTCTTT	CASSQDRYMRGGTEAFF
NA	TRBD2	TRBJ2-1	TRBV29-1	TGCAGCGTTGAGGGACTAGCGGCCCAGTTTGAGCAGTTCTTC	CSVEGLAAQFEQFF
few	NA	TRBJ1-6	TRBV6-6	TGTGCCAGCAGCCCCCTCGGGGGATCCCTCACCCTCCACTTT	CASSPLGGSLTLHF
once	TRBD2	TRBJ2-7	TRBV7-9	TGTGCCAGCAGCTTTGATATAGCTAGCGGGAGGGCTCACGAGCAGTACTTC	CASSFDIASGRAHEQYF
many	TRBD1	TRBJ2-7	TRBV19	TGTGCCAGCAGTATCGGGACAGCCTACGAGCAGTACTTC	CASSIGTAYEQYF
NA	TRBD1	TRBJ1-3	TRBV27	TGTGCCAGCAGTCCCCTATTTGTGACAGGGCACGGAAACACCATATATTTT	CASSPLFVTGHGNTIYF
NA	NA	TRBJ1-1	TRBV9	TGTACCAGCAGCGTAGGAGCGAGCCCGAACACTGAAGCTTTCTTT	CTSSVGASPNTEAFF
few	NA	TRBJ2-7	TRBV19	TGTGCCAGTAGTGGGTTGCGAAGCGAGCAGTACTTC	CASSGLRSEQYF
few	NA	TRBJ2-5	TRBV10-3	TGTGCCATCAGTGAGTTAGGGATCCCAGAGACCCAGTACTTC	CAISELGIPETQYF
NA	NA	TRBJ2-7	TRBV20-1	TGCAGTGCGCCGACAGACTACGAGCAGAACTTC	CSAPTDYEQNF
many	TRBD1	TRBJ2-2	TRBV7-6	TGTGCCAGCAGCTTTGGGGCAGGGGGCACCGGGGAGCTGTTTTTT	CASSFGAGGTGELFF
few	TRBD1	TRBJ2-7	TRBV5-1	TGCGCCAGCAGCTGGGATCCGGGACAGTCCTACGAGCAGTACTTC	CASSWDPGQSYEQYF
few	TRBD1	TRBJ2-1	TRBV5-4	TGTGCCAGCAGCTTAGACGGGACAGGGGGCAATGAGCAGTTCTTC	CASSLDGTGGNEQFF
few	NA	TRBJ2-7	TRBV6-6	TGTGCCAGCAGCCTAAAGGGGGTAGCGGTCGGTATGTCCTACGAGCAGTACTTC	CASSLKGVAVGMSYEQYF
few	NA	TRBJ1-5	TRBV6-2/TRBV6-3	TGTGCCATCGGGACGGTGAGGGGCAATCAGCCCCAGCATTTT	CAIGTVRGNQPQHF
many	TRBD1	TRBJ2-7	TRBV4-1	TGCGCCAGCAGCCAAGAAAGACAGGGGGCCTACGAGCAGTACTTC	CASSQERQGAYEQYF
few	TRBD2	TRBJ2-3	TRBV27	TGTGCCAGCAGTCCATTAATAGCGGGCGGGGAGTATTTT	CASSPLIAGGEYF
NA	TRBD2	TRBJ2-3	TRBV9	TGTGCCAGCAGCGTAAGTGGTCTAGCGGGAGGGTACACAGATACGCAGTATTTT	CASSVSGLAGGYTDTQYF
many	NA	TRBJ2-3	TRBV2	TGTGCCAGGCCGAACGGGACGAAATCAGATACGCAGTATTTT	CARPNGTKSDTQYF
many	TRBD2	TRBJ2-2	TRBV7-2	TGTGCCAGCAGCTTAGTTCGCAGAGTAGCGGGGGAAACCGGGGAGCTGTTTTTT	CASSLVRRVAGETGELFF
NA	NA	TRBJ2-1	TRBV19	TGTGCCAGCACACCAGCAAGCTCCTACAATGAGCAGTTCTTC	CASTPASSYNEQFF
few	NA	TRBJ2-1	TRBV6-5	TGTGCCAGCAGTACCGACAGGATACACAATGAGCAGTTCTTC	CASSTDRIHNEQFF
NA	NA	TRBJ1-1	TRBV12-3/TRBV12-4	TGTGCCAGCAGTTTATTTGGGGTTGACACTGAAGCTTTCTTT	CASSLFGVDTEAFF
few	TRBD1	TRBJ1-3	TRBV2	TGTGCCAGCATCCGGACAGGGGGCGAGCCCTCTGGAAACACCATATATTTT	CASIRTGGEPSGNTIYF
many	NA	TRBJ2-7	TRBV2	TGTGCCAGCAGTGAAGCCCGGGACGAGAACTCATACGAGCAGTACTTC	CASSEARDENSYEQYF
many	TRBD1	TRBJ2-7	TRBV7-6	TGTGCCAGCAGCCCGGGACAGCTCCACGAGCAGTACTTC	CASSPGQLHEQYF
once	NA	TRBJ2-1	TRBV19	TGTGCCAGTAGTGTCATGGGACTCTACAATGAGCGGTTCTTC	CASSVMGLYNERFF
NA	TRBD2	TRBJ2-2	TRBV27	TGTGCCAGCAGTTTCCCAGTACTAGCGGGGGGCACCGGGGAGCTGTTTTTT	CASSFPVLAGGTGELFF
few	NA	TRBJ2-7	TRBV19	TGTGCCAGTAGTCCGCGTCCGGGGGACCCATTTTTGTACTTC	CASSPRPGDPFLYF